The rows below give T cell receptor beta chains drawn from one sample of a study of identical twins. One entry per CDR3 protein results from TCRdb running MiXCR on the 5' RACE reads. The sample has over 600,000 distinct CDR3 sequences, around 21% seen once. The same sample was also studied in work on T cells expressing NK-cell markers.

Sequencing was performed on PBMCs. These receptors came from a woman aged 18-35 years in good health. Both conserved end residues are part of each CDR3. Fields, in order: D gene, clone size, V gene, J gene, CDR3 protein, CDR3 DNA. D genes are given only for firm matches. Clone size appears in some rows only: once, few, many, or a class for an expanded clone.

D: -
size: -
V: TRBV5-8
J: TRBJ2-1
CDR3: CASSLDRPVLNEQFF
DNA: TGTGCCAGCAGCTTGGACAGGCCGGTTCTCAATGAGCAGTTCTTC

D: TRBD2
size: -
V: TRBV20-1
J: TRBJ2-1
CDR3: CSARSGSRSNEQFF
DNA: TGCAGTGCTCGTAGCGGGAGTCGGAGCAATGAGCAGTTCTTC

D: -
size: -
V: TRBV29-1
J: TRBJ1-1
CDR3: CSVEGGTWNTEAFF
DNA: TGCAGCGTTGAAGGCGGCACCTGGAACACTGAAGCTTTCTTT

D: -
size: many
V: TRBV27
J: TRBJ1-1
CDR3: CASSWGTGGAEAFF
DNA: TGTGCCAGCAGTTGGGGGACCGGCGGTGCTGAAGCTTTCTTT

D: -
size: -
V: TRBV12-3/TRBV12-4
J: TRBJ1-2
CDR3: CASSLEAANYGYTF
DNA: TGTGCCAGCAGTTTAGAGGCAGCTAACTATGGCTACACCTTC

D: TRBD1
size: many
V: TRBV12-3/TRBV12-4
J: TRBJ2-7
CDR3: CASSVRQGIHEQYF
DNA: TGTGCCAGCAGTGTGCGACAGGGAATCCACGAGCAGTACTTC

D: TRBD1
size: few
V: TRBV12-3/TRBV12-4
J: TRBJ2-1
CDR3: CASRIQGIVGNNEQFF
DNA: TGTGCCAGCAGGATACAGGGGATTGTTGGCAACAATGAGCAGTTCTTC

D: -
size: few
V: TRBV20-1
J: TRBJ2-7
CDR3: CSANRDYEQYF
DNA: TGCAGTGCTAACAGGGACTACGAGCAGTACTTC

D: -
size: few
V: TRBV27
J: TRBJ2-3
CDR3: CASSRTGRSTDTQYF
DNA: TGTGCCAGCAGCCGAACAGGTCGTAGCACAGATACGCAGTATTTT

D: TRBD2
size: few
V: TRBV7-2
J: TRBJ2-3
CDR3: CASSLATSGRRTDTQYF
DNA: TGTGCCAGCAGCTTAGCGACTAGCGGGAGGCGCACAGATACGCAGTATTTT

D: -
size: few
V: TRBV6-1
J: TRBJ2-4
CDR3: CASSRAAGNIQYF
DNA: TGTGCCAGCAGTCGTGCGGCTGGGAACATTCAGTACTTC

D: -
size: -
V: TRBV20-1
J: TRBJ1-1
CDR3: CSANAGNTEAFF
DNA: TGCAGTGCTAACGCAGGGAACACTGAAGCTTTCTTT

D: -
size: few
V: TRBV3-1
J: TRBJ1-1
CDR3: CASSPLGGPDTEAFF
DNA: TGTGCCAGCAGCCCGCTGGGAGGGCCGGACACTGAAGCTTTCTTT

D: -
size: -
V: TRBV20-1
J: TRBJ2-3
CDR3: CSAPGPYTDTQYF
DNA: TGCAGTGCTCCGGGACCATACACAGATACGCAGTATTTT

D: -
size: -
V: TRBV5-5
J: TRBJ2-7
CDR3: CASSLINPYEQYF
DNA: TGTGCCAGCAGCTTGATTAACCCCTACGAGCAGTACTTC

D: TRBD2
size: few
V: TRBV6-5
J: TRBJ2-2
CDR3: CASSFSGTSNTGELFF
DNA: TGTGCCAGCAGTTTTAGCGGGACTTCGAACACCGGGGAGCTGTTTTTT

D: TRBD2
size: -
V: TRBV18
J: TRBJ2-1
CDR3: CASSYGLAGDLEQFF
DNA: TGTGCCAGCTCATACGGACTAGCGGGAGATCTTGAGCAGTTCTTC

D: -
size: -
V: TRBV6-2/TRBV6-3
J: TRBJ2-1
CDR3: CASSYVENEQFF
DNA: TGTGCCAGCAGTTACGTGGAGAATGAGCAGTTCTTC

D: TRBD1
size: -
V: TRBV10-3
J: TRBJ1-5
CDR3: CAIRRTGDNQPQHF
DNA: TGTGCCATCAGGAGAACAGGGGACAATCAGCCCCAGCATTTT

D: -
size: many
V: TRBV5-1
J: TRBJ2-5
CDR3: CASSPNQPRETQYF
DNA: TGCGCCAGCAGCCCCAACCAGCCACGAGAGACCCAGTACTTC

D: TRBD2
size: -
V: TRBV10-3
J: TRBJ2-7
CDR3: CAITSGSPHEQYF
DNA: TGTGCCATCACTAGCGGGAGTCCCCACGAGCAGTACTTC

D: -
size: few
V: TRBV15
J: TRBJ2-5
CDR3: CATSNVFETQYF
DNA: TGTGCCACCAGCAATGTGTTTGAGACCCAGTACTTC

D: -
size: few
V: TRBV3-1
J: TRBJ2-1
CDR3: CASSHPRSRNEQFF
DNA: TGTGCCAGCAGCCATCCTAGGAGTAGGAATGAGCAGTTCTTC

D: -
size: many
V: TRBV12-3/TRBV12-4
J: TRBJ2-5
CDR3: CASSSYLETQYF
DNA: TGTGCCAGCAGTAGTTACCTAGAGACCCAGTACTTC

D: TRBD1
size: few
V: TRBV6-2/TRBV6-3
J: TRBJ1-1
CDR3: CASTSGTDLTPNTEAFF
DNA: TGTGCCAGCACCTCCGGGACAGACTTAACGCCGAACACTGAAGCTTTCTTT

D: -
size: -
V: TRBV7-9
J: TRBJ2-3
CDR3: CASSTDFTDTQYF
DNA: TGTGCCAGCAGCACGGACTTCACAGATACGCAGTATTTT

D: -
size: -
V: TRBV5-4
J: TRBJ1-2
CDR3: CASSLALQAGDYGYTF
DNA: TGTGCCAGCAGCTTGGCCCTACAGGCTGGTGACTATGGCTACACCTTC

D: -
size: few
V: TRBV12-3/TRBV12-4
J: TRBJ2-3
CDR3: CASSFWGPTDTQYF
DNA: TGTGCCAGCAGTTTCTGGGGACCCACAGATACGCAGTATTTT

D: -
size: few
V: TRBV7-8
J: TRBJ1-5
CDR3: CASSAAPGSNQPQHF
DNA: TGTGCCAGCAGCGCGGCCCCTGGCAGCAATCAGCCCCAGCATTTT

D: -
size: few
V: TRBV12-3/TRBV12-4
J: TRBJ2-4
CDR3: CASSLEVGALGAIQYF
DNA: TGTGCCAGCAGTTTGGAGGTTGGGGCCCTTGGGGCCATTCAGTACTTC

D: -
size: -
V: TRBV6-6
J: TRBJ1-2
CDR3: CASASIPNYGYTF
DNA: TGTGCCAGCGCTAGTATCCCTAACTATGGCTACACCTTC

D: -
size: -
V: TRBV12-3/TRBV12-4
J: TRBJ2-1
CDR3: CASSTYSVNEQFF
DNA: TGTGCCAGCAGTACTTACTCGGTCAATGAGCAGTTCTTC

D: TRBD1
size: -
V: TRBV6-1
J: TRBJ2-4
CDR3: CATDRGNIQYF
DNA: TGTGCCACGGACAGGGGGAACATTCAGTACTTC

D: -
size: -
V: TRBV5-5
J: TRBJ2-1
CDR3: CASSTSGEDYNEQFF
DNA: TGTGCCAGCAGCACCAGCGGTGAGGACTACAATGAGCAGTTCTTC

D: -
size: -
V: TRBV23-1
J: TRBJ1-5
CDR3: CASSRSPGLLKPNQPQHF
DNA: TGCGCCAGCAGTCGTTCCCCGGGACTCCTAAAACCCAATCAGCCCCAGCATTTT

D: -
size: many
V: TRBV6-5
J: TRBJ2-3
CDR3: CASSYQFTDTQYF
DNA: TGTGCCAGCAGTTACCAGTTTACAGATACGCAGTATTTT

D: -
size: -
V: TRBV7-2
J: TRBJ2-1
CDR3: CASSLGPHREQFF
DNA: TGTGCCAGCAGCTTAGGACCGCACAGGGAGCAGTTCTTC

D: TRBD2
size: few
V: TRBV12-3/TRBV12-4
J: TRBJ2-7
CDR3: CASTGTSGPTLPYEQYF
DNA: TGTGCCAGCACCGGGACTAGCGGTCCAACCCTTCCCTACGAGCAGTACTTC

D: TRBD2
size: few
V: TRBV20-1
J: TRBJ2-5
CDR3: CSARDGGEGETQYF
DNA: TGCAGTGCTAGAGACGGCGGGGAGGGAGAGACCCAGTACTTC

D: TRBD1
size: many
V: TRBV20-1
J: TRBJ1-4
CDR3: CSAHFTGETNEKLFF
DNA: TGCAGTGCTCACTTTACAGGGGAAACTAATGAAAAACTGTTTTTT